This T cell receptor beta chain was sequenced in a study of CD8 T cells in ankylosing spondylitis. Study outcomes and limitations: Disease-linked clones bore a CD8+ phenotype and were relatively rare in peripheral blood.

This clonotype was detected a few times. Its cognate antigen is unknown. One entry per CDR3 protein, called by TCRdb with MiXCR from the 5' RACE reads. The sample has approximately 130,000 distinct CDR3 sequences, about a tenth seen once. Trimming removed 3 bases at V and 4 bases at J, with 8 bases between. Per the germline V gene, CDR1 is DFQATT and CDR2 is SNEGSKA (reference sequence). The CDR3 runs to 12 residues. The clonotype was recovered from a male donor with ankylosing spondylitis or in good health (not recorded which). Specimen: blood, either unsorted or a sorted T cell fraction (not recorded which). J is TRBJ2-3 and V is TRBV20-1; either TRBD1 or TRBD2 may supply D (5 bases each). DNA of the CDR3: TGCAGTGCTAGCGGGACCCCAGATACGCAGTATTTT. It yields the protein CSASGTPDTQYF.